These 20 T cell receptor beta chains originate from one sample sequenced in a study of CD8+ T cells in alopecia areata (dated by TCRdb to 2017 to 2018). Receptor libraries were prepared by the immunoSEQ multiplex PCR assay. For TCR sequencing, RNA was extracted from every sample and reverse transcribed into cDNA to serve as template. TCRdb re-hosts the immuneACCESS table, in-frame sequences only. Its copies lack some clones; in the studies checked, an unresolved V gene accounts for under half of them, and the cause for the rest is not known. The sample table shows some 150,000 clones, and about 51% are seen once. The ten most abundant clones make up just under 20% of the sample. In the paper's terms, the time point label means: baseline before oral tofacitinib. The specimen comprised CD8+ T cells sorted from blood, sampled at week 0. These TCRs come from a human donor with alopecia areata.

CDR3 sequence (DNA): TGTGCCTTCGCGGCGTCCGGGGGCACAGATACGCAGTATTTT. Its protein product is CAFAASGGTDTQYF. This chain links TRBV30 with TRBJ2-3, with D possibly being TRBD2 (5 bases). CDR1 and CDR2 from the germline V gene are GTSNPN and SVGIG (reference sequence). The CDR3 has 14 residues. With 7 bases removed from V and 1 base from J, the gap between germline ends came to 15 bases.

V gene TRBV4-3 combines with J gene TRBJ1-2; a possible D gene is TRBD1 (5 bases). CDR3 length: 17 amino acids. Trimming pared 0 bases from V and 5 bases from J, leaving 19 bases between. Germline CDR1 LGHNA, CDR2 YSLEER. The CDR3 DNA reads TGCGCCAGCAGCCAAGATCGGGACGGGTACTATCCATATGGCTACACCTTC. This sequence encodes CASSQDRDGYYPYGYTF.

V is TRBV25-1 and J is TRBJ1-5; no reliable D call. CDR1 MGHDK and CDR2 SYGVNS come from the germline V gene. V shed 5 bases and J shed 4 bases, with 6 bases lying between them. The CDR3 is made up of 12 amino acids. The CDR3 DNA follows: TGTGCCAGCAGTCTCGGAAATCAGCCCCAGCATTTT. It codes for CASSLGNQPQHF.

The chain recombines TRBV5-1 with TRBJ1-5; the match to TRBD1 covers 8 bases. The CDR3 length is 15 residues. J lost 5 bases, V lost 0 bases, and 4 bases had no gene match. Germline loops: CDR1 SGHRS, CDR2 YFSETQ. In DNA form, the CDR3 reads TGCGCCAGCAGCTTGGGAGGACAGGGCCATCAGCCCCAGCATTTT. Amino acids: CASSLGGQGHQPQHF. Full variable domain (remainder filled in from reference TRBV5-1 and TRBJ1-5): KAGVTQTPRYLIKTRGQQVTLSCSPISGHRSVSWYQQTPGQGLQFLFEYFSETQRNKGNFPGRFSGRQFSNSRSEMNVSTLELGDSALYLCASSLGGQGHQPQHFGDGTRLSIL.

As concerns this clone: The sample has other DNA sequences that encode this CDR3 too. The chain links TRBV9 to TRBJ1-2; D not resolved. The germline V gene encodes CDR1 SGDLS and CDR2 YYNGEE. Trimming cost V 0 bases and J 6 bases, with 6 bases left between them. CDR3 length equals 12 residues. DNA of the CDR3: TGTGCCAGCAGCGTAGGCAGAAATGGCTACACCTTC. It yields the protein CASSVGRNGYTF.

This rearrangement joins TRBV5-6 to TRBJ2-5; TRBD1 is a possible D gene (6 bases). The ends were cut back, 7 bases at V and 7 bases at J, with 11 bases in the middle. Germline V gives CDR1 SGHDT, CDR2 YYEEEE. This CDR3 spans 11 amino acids. CDR3 DNA sequence: TGTGCCAGCGGATCCAGGGGGACCCAGTACTTC. It encodes CASGSRGTQYF.

Concerning this clone itself: Other DNA variants within this sample encode the same CDR3. The J gene is TRBJ1-5, the V gene TRBV5-6; tentative D call: TRBD1 (5 bases). Trimming took off 0 bases at V and 6 bases at J, with 7 bases between the two ends. Looked up from germline, CDR1 is SGHDT and CDR2 is YYEEEE. The CDR3 sequence is 13 residues long. The CDR3 coding sequence is TGTGCCAGCAGCTTGGGGGGGACTCAGCCCCAGCATTTT. Amino acids: CASSLGGTQPQHF.

The chain carries TRBV4-3 and TRBJ2-7, with D hard to call. The CDR3 runs to 15 residues. Trimming took off 0 bases at V and 1 base at J, with 10 bases between the two ends. Per germline, CDR1 LGHNA and CDR2 YSLEER. The CDR3 here is CASSQDAYTSYEQYF. In DNA form, the CDR3 reads TGCGCCAGCAGCCAAGATGCGTACACTTCCTACGAGCAGTACTTC.

V gene TRBV5-6 combines with J gene TRBJ1-1, with a weak D call TRBD1 (5 bases). V was clipped by 4 bases and J by 8 bases, with 9 bases between them. CDR3 size: 11 residues. CDR1 is SGHDT, CDR2 YYEEEE, per germline. CDR3 bases: TGTGCCAGCAGCGACAGACGGGAAGCTTTCTTT. It is translated as CASSDRREAFF.

The rearrangement uses TRBV29-1 and TRBJ1-2; no definite D call. CDR1 and CDR2 from the germline V gene are SQVTM and ANQGSEA. V lost 4 bases, J lost 8 bases, and 8 bases lay in between. The CDR3 loop spans 10 amino acids. CDR3 bases: TGCAGCGTTGTGTTGGAGGGCTACACCTTC. Amino acids: CSVVLEGYTF.

This chain links TRBV30 with TRBJ2-7; TRBD2 might be the D (6 bases). CDR3 length equals 13 residues. The ends were cut back, 2 bases at V and 3 bases at J, with 11 bases in the middle. CDR1 and CDR2 from the germline V gene are GTSNPN and SVGIG (reference sequence). This CDR3 is CAWSMGGYYEQYF. The CDR3 DNA reads as TGTGCCTGGAGTATGGGGGGTTACTACGAGCAGTACTTC.

This clone was recorded a few times. The rearrangement uses TRBV2 and TRBJ2-7; D gene uncertain. CDR1 is SNHLY and CDR2 is FYNNEI in the germline V gene. The CDR3 is 14 residues long. V gave up 1 base and J gave up 3 bases, with 10 bases separating them. CDR3 protein: CASSEGVRIYEQYF. The DNA of the CDR3 is TGTGCCAGCAGTGAAGGCGTCAGGATCTACGAGCAGTACTTC.

The rearrangement links TRBV13 to TRBJ2-6; D perhaps matches TRBD2 (5 bases). Germline CDR1 is PRHDT and CDR2 is FYEKMQ (reference sequence). V was shortened by 7 bases and J by 1 base, with 14 bases between the two germline ends. CDR3 size: 16 residues. The DNA for the CDR3 is TGTGCCAGCACTCTGCGGAGCGGATCTGGGGCCAACGTCCTGACTTTC. Residues: CASTLRSGSGANVLTF. Based on the CDR3 plus reference TRBV13 and TRBJ2-6, the full variable domain is AAGVIQSPRHLIKEKRETATLKCYPIPRHDTVYWYQQGPGQDPQFLISFYEKMQSDKGSIPDRFSAQQFSDYHSELNMSSLELGDSALYFCASTLRSGSGANVLTFGAGSRLTVL.

The V gene is TRBV4-3, the J gene TRBJ2-1; D tentatively reads TRBD1 or TRBD2 (5 bases each). Trimming cost V 1 base and J 0 bases, with 7 bases left between them. The CDR3 has 15 amino acids. The V gene's germline CDR1 is LGHNA and CDR2 YSLEER. CDR3 sequence: CASSQGGSSYNEQFF. The DNA of the CDR3 is TGCGCCAGCAGCCAAGGGGGGAGCTCCTACAATGAGCAGTTCTTC.

The chain combines TRBV29-1 with TRBJ2-3; 15 bases agree with TRBD2. This CDR3 spans 20 amino acids. Germline CDR1 reads SQVTM; CDR2 reads ANQGSEA. Losses at the gene ends were 5 bases for V and 3 bases for J; bases not matched to a gene: 18. CDR3 protein: CSVWGLAGGHRDLRTDTQYF. CDR3 DNA sequence: TGCAGCGTTTGGGGACTAGCGGGGGGACACAGAGACCTACGGACAGATACGCAGTATTTT.

V is TRBV13 and J is TRBJ1-1, with 7 nucleotides matching TRBD1. The CDR3 is made up of 13 amino acids. V was clipped by 3 bases and J by 3 bases; unmatched bases: 1. Per germline, CDR1 PRHDT and CDR2 FYEKMQ (reference sequence). The CDR3 loop reads CASSFDRDTEAFF. In nucleotides, the CDR3 is TGTGCCAGCAGCTTCGACAGGGACACTGAAGCTTTCTTT.

The V and J genes are TRBV30 and TRBJ1-2; D unclear. Trimming shortened V by 7 bases and J by 4 bases, and 10 bases separated the two germline ends. This CDR3 comprises 11 residues. Germline CDR1 is GTSNPN and CDR2 is SVGIG (reference sequence). DNA of the CDR3: TGTGCCTTTCTTAACCTCTATGGCTACACCTTC. Residues: CAFLNLYGYTF.

A few counts support this clone. This chain uses TRBV28 with TRBJ2-2, with D unresolved. CDR3 length: 18 residues. Germline V gives CDR1 MDHEN, CDR2 SYDVKM. The ends were cut back, 2 bases at V and 0 bases at J, with 16 bases in the middle. Written as DNA, the CDR3 is TGTGCCAGCAGTTTACCACTACAAGAGGTATCGAACACCGGGGAGCTGTTTTTT. Its protein product is CASSLPLQEVSNTGELFF.

The J gene is TRBJ1-4, the V gene TRBV25-1; D possibly corresponds to TRBD1 (5 bases). The ends were cut back, 1 base at V and 7 bases at J, with 10 bases in the middle. CDR1 and CDR2 (germline): MGHDK, SYGVNS. This CDR3 contains 14 residues. The CDR3 nucleotides read TGTGCCAGCAGTGAATGGGGACCCGGTGAAAAACTGTTTTTT. Amino acid sequence: CASSEWGPGEKLFF.

The V gene is TRBV29-1, the J gene TRBJ1-2, with D possibly TRBD1 on 5 matching bases. V dropped 3 bases and J dropped 4 bases, with 15 bases sitting between them. CDR1 is SQVTM, CDR2 ANQGSEA, per germline. The CDR3 extends over 14 amino acids. The CDR3 DNA sequence: TGCAGCGTTGAGGGGGACGCCATCACCTATGGCTACACCTTC. This translates into CSVEGDAITYGYTF.